These T cell receptor beta chains were read from a single sample in a study of T cells in Graves' hyperthyroidism and ophthalmopathy. TCRdb recomputed calls from the multiplex PCR reads with MiXCR, one row per CDR3 protein. The table lists around 540,000 distinct CDR3 sequences, 15% to 20% of them singletons. Input material: blood. These receptors were collected from a woman under 40 with Graves' ophthalmopathy. The CDR3 runs from the conserved cysteine through the conserved F or W. D genes are given only for firm matches. Clone size is shown for a subset of rows, as once, few, many or a class of expanded clone.

TRBJ2-3,TRBV7-2,-,-,TGTGCCAGCAGCCTCGGTCTCCTTAGCACAGATACGCAGTGTTTT,CASSLGLLSTDTQCF
TRBJ1-5,TRBV27,few,TRBD1,TGTGCCAGCAGTTTGACGACAGGGAAGCTGAATCAGCCCCAGCATTTT,CASSLTTGKLNQPQHF
TRBJ1-5,TRBV3-1,many,-,TGTGCCAGCAGCCAAGGTAAACTTCCGAATCAGCCCCAGCATTTT,CASSQGKLPNQPQHF
TRBJ1-1,TRBV4-2,few,-,TGTGCCAGCAGCCAAGTATGGCAGCCGAACACTGAAGCTTTCTTT,CASSQVWQPNTEAFF
TRBJ2-1,TRBV6-1,-,TRBD2,TGTGCCAGCACCTCAAGCCGGCTAGCGGGAGTGGGTTCCTACAATGAGCAGTTCTTC,CASTSSRLAGVGSYNEQFF
TRBJ1-5,TRBV4-2,-,TRBD1,TGTGCCAGCAGCCAAGGTCGGAAATATGGACAGGGAGGTCGGAATCAGCCCCAGCATTTT,CASSQGRKYGQGGRNQPQHF
TRBJ2-7,TRBV20-1,few,-,TGCAGTGTTCACAACTCCTACGAGCAGTACTTC,CSVHNSYEQYF
TRBJ2-7,TRBV28,few,-,TGTGCCAGCAGTTTACCCCTCCTGTACGAGCAGTACTTC,CASSLPLLYEQYF
TRBJ2-1,TRBV19,-,TRBD2,TGTGCCAGTAGTATAGCGGCGGGAGACTGGAATGAGCAGTTCTTC,CASSIAAGDWNEQFF
TRBJ2-1,TRBV12-3/TRBV12-4,-,TRBD2,TGTGCCAGCAGCTGGGGACTAGCGGGAGCTAGCTACAATGAGCAGTTCTTC,CASSWGLAGASYNEQFF
TRBJ2-5,TRBV6-1,few,-,TGTGCCAGCAGCGACCTAGGAGGGGGGGAGACCCAGTACTTC,CASSDLGGGETQYF
TRBJ2-7,TRBV28,few,TRBD2,TGTGCCAGCAGTCTAACTCGGGTGCGGGGGGGATACTACGAGCAGTACTTC,CASSLTRVRGGYYEQYF
TRBJ1-5,TRBV2,-,-,TGTGCCAGCACCTCAGGGACACGTAGCAATCAGCCCCAGCATTTT,CASTSGTRSNQPQHF
TRBJ2-1,TRBV9,few,-,TGTGCCAGCAGCGTAGAGGTGGAGGGCTATGAGCAGTTCTTC,CASSVEVEGYEQFF
TRBJ2-7,TRBV28,many,TRBD1,TGTGCCAGCAGTTCCCCAGGGGGCGTCTTCTACGAGCAGTACTTC,CASSSPGGVFYEQYF
TRBJ2-2,TRBV9,many,TRBD2,TGTGCCAGCAGCACCCGGACTAGCAACACCGGGGAGCTGTTTTTT,CASSTRTSNTGELFF
TRBJ2-1,TRBV4-1,many,TRBD2,TGCGCCAGCAGCCCCGGGCCCAGCGGGGGTGAGCAGTTCTTC,CASSPGPSGGEQFF
TRBJ1-1,TRBV12-3/TRBV12-4,many,-,TGTGCCAGCAGTTTAGGAAATGAAGCTTTCTTT,CASSLGNEAFF
TRBJ1-5,TRBV19,-,TRBD1,TGTGCTAGTGACAGGGGGTATAGCAATCAGCCCCAGCATTTT,CASDRGYSNQPQHF
TRBJ1-5,TRBV6-1,-,-,TGTGCCAGCGACCTTCCCCCAGGGAGCAATCAGCCCCAGCATTTT,CASDLPPGSNQPQHF
TRBJ1-1,TRBV20-1,many,-,TGCAGTGCTATGAAGAGGACCCCCACTGAAGCTTTCTTT,CSAMKRTPTEAFF
TRBJ2-7,TRBV7-2,many,TRBD2,TGTGCCAGCAGCTTAGCGACTAGCGGGAGGGCCCTCTACTTC,CASSLATSGRALYF
TRBJ2-1,TRBV5-1,few,TRBD1,TGCGCCAGCAGCTCAGAGTACAGGGGACGGGAGCAGTTCTTC,CASSSEYRGREQFF
TRBJ2-7,TRBV20-1,many,TRBD1,TGCAGTGCTAGGGTAACAGGGGGGCAGGGTGAGCAGTACTTC,CSARVTGGQGEQYF
TRBJ2-5,TRBV27,few,TRBD1,TGTGCCAGCAGTTCAAGACAGGGGTCAAAAGAGACCCAGTACTTC,CASSSRQGSKETQYF
TRBJ1-1,TRBV20-1,many,-,TGCAGTGCTAGAGAGGACGGGACCACTGAAGCTTTCTTT,CSAREDGTTEAFF
TRBJ2-7,TRBV18,few,TRBD1,TGTGCCAGCTCACGGGACAGGGTTTACGAGCAGTACTTC,CASSRDRVYEQYF
TRBJ2-3,TRBV10-3,few,TRBD2,TGTGCCATCAGTGACGGACTAGTTAACACAGATACGCAGTATTTT,CAISDGLVNTDTQYF
TRBJ1-5,TRBV7-2,-,-,TGTGCCAGCAGCTTCACCGTATATGGGAGCAATCAGCCCCAGCATTTT,CASSFTVYGSNQPQHF
TRBJ2-1,TRBV6-1,many,TRBD2,TGTGCCAGCAGTCTGGTAACGGGAGGGTTTGGTGAGCAGTTCTTC,CASSLVTGGFGEQFF
TRBJ2-1,TRBV15,-,-,TGTGCCACCAGCATACGGGGCGGGAACGGTGAGCAGTTCTTC,CATSIRGGNGEQFF
TRBJ2-3,TRBV2,-,TRBD2,TGTGCCTGCAGTGAGCTGTACGGGACTAGCGGGAGAAAGGGCTCAGATACGCAGTATTTT,CACSELYGTSGRKGSDTQYF
TRBJ2-5,TRBV11-2,many,-,TGTGCCAGCAGCTCTACGGGACAGACCCAGTACTTC,CASSSTGQTQYF
TRBJ2-7,TRBV6-9,few,TRBD2,TGTGCCAGCAGTTGGGCCACTAGCGGGAGTGAACTTTACGAGCAGTACTTC,CASSWATSGSELYEQYF
TRBJ1-2,TRBV4-1,-,TRBD1,TGCGCCAGCAGCCAAGCTAGGGACAGAGCTAACTATGGCTACACCTTC,CASSQARDRANYGYTF
TRBJ2-5,TRBV9,few,-,TGTGCCAGCAGCGTGAGCTTAGCGCAAGAGACCCAGTACTTC,CASSVSLAQETQYF
TRBJ2-7,TRBV6-1,-,-,TGTGCCAGCAGTCATCCCCCCAGGCTAACTGCCTACGAGCAGTACTTC,CASSHPPRLTAYEQYF
TRBJ1-1,TRBV7-2,-,-,TGTGCCAGCAGCTTAAATTGGGGGTTGTGGGGCAGGACTGCGAACACTGAAGCTTTCTTT,CASSLNWGLWGRTANTEAFF
TRBJ2-3,TRBV20-1,-,-,TGCGGTGCTAGAGGCTACACAGATACGCAGTATTTT,CGARGYTDTQYF
TRBJ1-1,TRBV14,-,-,TGTGCCAGCAGCCAAGATTGGGGTAGTGAAGCTTTCTTT,CASSQDWGSEAFF
TRBJ2-6,TRBV27,few,-,TGTGCCAGCAGACATCCTGGGGCCAACGTCCTGACTTTC,CASRHPGANVLTF
TRBJ2-3,TRBV30,-,TRBD2,TGTGCCTGGAGTACTTTATGGACTAGCGGAGACACAGATACGCAGTATTTT,CAWSTLWTSGDTDTQYF
TRBJ2-6,TRBV20-1,-,TRBD1,TGCAGTGCTAACCGGGACAGGGCTGGGGCCAACGTCCTGACTTTC,CSANRDRAGANVLTF
TRBJ1-3,TRBV30,many,-,TGTGCCTGGACCACTTCGGGGACCTACGGCGCTGGAAACACCATATATTTT,CAWTTSGTYGAGNTIYF
TRBJ1-6,TRBV20-1,-,-,TGCAGTGCGCCTAGTAACAGGGTTATTAATTCACCCCTCCACTTT,CSAPSNRVINSPLHF
TRBJ1-1,TRBV12-3/TRBV12-4,-,TRBD1,TGTGCCAGCAGTACCCCGGACAGGGGCCCTGGTTATGAAGCTTTCTTT,CASSTPDRGPGYEAFF
TRBJ2-7,TRBV19,few,-,TGTGCCAGTAGTGAACAGGGAAACGAGCAGTACTTC,CASSEQGNEQYF
TRBJ2-7,TRBV30,many,TRBD2,TGTGCCTGCCCAAGCGGGAGGGCAGCCTACGAGCAGTACTTC,CACPSGRAAYEQYF
TRBJ2-2,TRBV7-7,few,TRBD2,TGTGCTAGCAGCTCTTTTAGCGGGAGCCGCACCGGGGAGCTGTTTTTT,CASSSFSGSRTGELFF
TRBJ2-3,TRBV30,many,-,TGTGCCTGGAGTCCCCGCGGAGGTTTCACAGATACGCAGTATTTT,CAWSPRGGFTDTQYF
TRBJ2-1,TRBV6-1,many,-,TGTGCCAGCAGTCACGACACGGGCAATGAGCAGTTCTTC,CASSHDTGNEQFF
TRBJ2-3,TRBV4-1,-,-,TGCGCCAGCAGCCAAGAGGCACTTCAAGCGGGTTGGGGAGATACGCAGTATTTT,CASSQEALQAGWGDTQYF
TRBJ2-2,TRBV6-2/TRBV6-3,few,-,TGTGCCAGCAGACCTAGCCCGGGGGAGCTGTTTTTT,CASRPSPGELFF
TRBJ2-7,TRBV3-1,few,-,TGTGCCAGCAGCCAGGACAAAGTTAACGAGCAGTACTTC,CASSQDKVNEQYF
TRBJ1-6,TRBV7-2,-,-,TGTGCCAGCAGCTTAGTAGGAGTTGAGAATTCACCCCTCCACTTT,CASSLVGVENSPLHF
TRBJ2-7,TRBV2,-,-,TGTGCCAGCAGTGATCTGGGTTTCGAGCAGTACTTC,CASSDLGFEQYF
TRBJ2-1,TRBV20-1,many,TRBD2,TGCAGTGCCTACCCCCGGGGGACTAGCGGGAGTTTTGAGCAGTTCTTC,CSAYPRGTSGSFEQFF